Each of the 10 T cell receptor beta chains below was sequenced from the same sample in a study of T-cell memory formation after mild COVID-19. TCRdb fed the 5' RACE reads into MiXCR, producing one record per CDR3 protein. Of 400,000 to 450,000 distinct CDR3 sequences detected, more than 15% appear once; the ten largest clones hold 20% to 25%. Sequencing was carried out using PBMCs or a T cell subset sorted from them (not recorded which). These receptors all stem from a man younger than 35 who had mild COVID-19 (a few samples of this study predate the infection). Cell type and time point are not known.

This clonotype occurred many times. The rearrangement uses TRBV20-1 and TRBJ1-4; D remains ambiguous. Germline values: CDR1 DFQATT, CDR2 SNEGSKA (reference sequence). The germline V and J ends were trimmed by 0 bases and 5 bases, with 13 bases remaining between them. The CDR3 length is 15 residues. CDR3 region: CSARDPGGRNEKLFF. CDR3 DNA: TGCAGTGCTAGAGATCCGGGCGGACGAAATGAAAAACTGTTTTTT.

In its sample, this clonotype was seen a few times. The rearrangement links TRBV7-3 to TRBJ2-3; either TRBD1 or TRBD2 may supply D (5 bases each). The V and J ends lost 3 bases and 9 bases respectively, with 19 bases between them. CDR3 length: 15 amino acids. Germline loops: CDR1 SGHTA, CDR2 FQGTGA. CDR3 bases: TGTGCCAGCAGCTTCGGGGCCGAAGGGGCGGCAACGCAGTATTTT. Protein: CASSFGAEGAATQYF.

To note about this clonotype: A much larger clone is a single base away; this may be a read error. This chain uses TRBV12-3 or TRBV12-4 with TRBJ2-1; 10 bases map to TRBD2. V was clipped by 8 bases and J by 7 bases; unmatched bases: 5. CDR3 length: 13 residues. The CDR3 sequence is CASAPTSGNEQFF. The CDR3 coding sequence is TGTGCCAGCGCCCCGACTAGCGGGAATGAGCAGTTCTTC.

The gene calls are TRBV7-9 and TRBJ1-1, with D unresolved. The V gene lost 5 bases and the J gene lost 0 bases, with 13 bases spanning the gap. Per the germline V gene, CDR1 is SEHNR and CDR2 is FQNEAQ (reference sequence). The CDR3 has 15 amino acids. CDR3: CASSPPAGMNTEAFF. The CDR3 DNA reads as TGTGCCAGCAGCCCCCCGGCAGGAATGAACACTGAAGCTTTCTTT.

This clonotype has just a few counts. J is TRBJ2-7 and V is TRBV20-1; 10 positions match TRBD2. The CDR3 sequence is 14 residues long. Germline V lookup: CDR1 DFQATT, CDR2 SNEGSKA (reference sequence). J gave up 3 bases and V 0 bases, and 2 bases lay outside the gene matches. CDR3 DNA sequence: TGCAGTGCTAGAGAACGGACTAGCGGCTACGAGCAGTACGTC. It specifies CSARERTSGYEQYV.

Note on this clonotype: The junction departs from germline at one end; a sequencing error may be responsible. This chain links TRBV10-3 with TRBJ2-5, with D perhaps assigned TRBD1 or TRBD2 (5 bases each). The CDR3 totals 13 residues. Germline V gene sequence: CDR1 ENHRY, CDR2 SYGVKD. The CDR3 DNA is TGTGCCATCAGTGTAGGGGTATCGGGGACCAAGTACTTC. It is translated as CAISVGVSGTKYF.

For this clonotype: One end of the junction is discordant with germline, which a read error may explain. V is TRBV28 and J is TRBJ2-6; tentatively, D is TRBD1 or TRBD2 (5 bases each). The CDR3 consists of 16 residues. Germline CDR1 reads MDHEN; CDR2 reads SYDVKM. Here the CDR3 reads CASSLGGPGRSSGRAF. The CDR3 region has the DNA TGTGCCAGCAGTTTAGGGGGTCCAGGACGGTCCTCTGGTAGGGCTTTC. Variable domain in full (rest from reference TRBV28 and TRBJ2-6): DVKVTQSSRYLVKRTGEKVFLECVQDMDHENMFWYRQDPGLGLRLIYFSYDVKMKEKGDIPEGYSVSREKKERFSLILESASTNQTSMYLCASSLGGPGRSSGRAFGAGSRLTVL.

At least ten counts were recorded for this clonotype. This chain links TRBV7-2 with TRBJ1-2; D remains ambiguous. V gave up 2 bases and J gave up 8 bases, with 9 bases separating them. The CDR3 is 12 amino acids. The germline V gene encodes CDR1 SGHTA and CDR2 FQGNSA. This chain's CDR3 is CASSLLPWGYTF. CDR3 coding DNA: TGTGCCAGCAGCTTACTTCCTTGGGGCTACACCTTC.

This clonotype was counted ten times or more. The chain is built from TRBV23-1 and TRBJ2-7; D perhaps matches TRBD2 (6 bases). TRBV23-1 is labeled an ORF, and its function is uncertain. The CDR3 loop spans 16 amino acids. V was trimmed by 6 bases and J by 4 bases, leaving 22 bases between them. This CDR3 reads CASRAVFAGRSYEQYV. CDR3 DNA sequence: TGCGCCAGCAGAGCCGTGTTCGCGGGACGGAGTTACGAGCAGTACGTC.

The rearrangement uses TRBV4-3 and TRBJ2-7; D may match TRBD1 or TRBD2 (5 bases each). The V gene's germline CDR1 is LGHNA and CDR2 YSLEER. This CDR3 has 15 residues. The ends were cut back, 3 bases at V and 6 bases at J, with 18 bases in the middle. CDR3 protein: CASSQGDPPDSEQYF. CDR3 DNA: TGCGCCAGCAGCCAGGGGGATCCTCCAGATTCCGAGCAGTACTTC.